Below, one T cell receptor (beta chain) is given with its context. Its antigen target is currently unknown. No much larger clone is present one base from it, and per-base qualities are unavailable. This entry belongs to a study of blood T cells in healthy people across ages (dated by TCRdb to 2014 to 2015). Regarding the research as a whole: Template switching captured roughly one uniquely barcoded TCR beta cDNA molecule per two T cells in model experiments. The donors were split into four age groups: young (average approximately 16 years), middle-aged (roughly 39), aged (more than 55) and long-lived (under 85). The study analyzed two additional independent replicas of 1 million unique cDNA reads from the same blood draw for two donors, one aged 18 to 29 and one aged 80 or older. To avoid experimental bias, donors of different ages were spread randomly across the sequencing lanes. Using deep sequencing normalized with unique cDNA molecular identifiers, the study measured how TCR beta repertoire diversity changes with age. General findings and caveats noted by the study authors: Because profiling used bulk unsorted PBMCs, naive and antigen-experienced compartments could not be compared conclusively. Observed TCR beta diversity per million T cells fell roughly linearly with age, and a significant reduction was already apparent by age approximately 40. Compared with the aged group, the long-lived group had more naive CD4+ T cells, fewer expanded clones and increased TCR diversity, suggesting age selection. Because the CMV infection status of the donors was unknown, age-related changes in expanded clonotypes may potentially have been confounded. A strong correlation was found between observed TCR beta diversity and the percentage of naive T cells measured by flow cytometry. Total diversity estimates from one million sequenced T cells were considered lower bounds and underestimates.

Donors were about 36 systemically healthy Caucasian individuals from Russia aged roughly 6 to 100 years. Ten milliliters of peripheral blood were drawn from each donor into EDTA-treated Vacutainer tubes. Ficoll-Paque density-gradient centrifugation was used to isolate PBMCs, with at least 6.5 million obtained per sample. Trizol reagent was used to extract total RNA from PBMCs, with at least 5.5 micrograms per sample. Naive CD45RAhigh/CD27high T cell percentages were measured by flow cytometry on a PBMC aliquot from every donor. Receptors were amplified or captured by 5' RACE. The run used an Illumina HiSeq 2500. A second PCR of about 7 to 12 cycles was run with a J-beta primer mix and a sample-barcoded 5' primer. Each TCR beta cDNA molecule received a unique molecular identifier from a template-switch 5' adaptor carrying 12 random nucleotides. Each sample yielded at least 3 million CDR3-containing paired-end reads. First-strand cDNA was synthesized from all RNA with the Mint cDNA synthesis kit, primed by a TRBC-specific oligonucleotide. Following uracil-DNA glycosylase treatment, a first 18-cycle PCR with universal primers M1SS and BC2_uni_R was performed on all cDNA. The paper's processing steps were these. For normalization, 1 million high-quality reads, each with a distinct molecular identifier, were randomly selected from each sample. Instead of being binned into consensus sequences, reads with shared molecular identifiers were discarded. CDR3 identification, clonotype clustering and error correction used MiTCR with a Q25 quality threshold and the strictest error-elimination algorithm. A nonparametric unseen species model with Euler transformation was used to estimate a lower bound on total TCR beta diversity. Clones were called with MiXCR by TCRdb after fastp trimmed the public reads at Q25, and only in-frame beta chains were retained. Identical CDR3 proteins give one entry, which carries the most common genes and DNA. TCRdb, rather than the study authors, made the V and J calls. The sample data list 650,000 to 1,000,000 distinct CDR3 sequences, and roughly 40% of these were observed just once. The top ten clonotypes cover approximately 12% of the sample.

The germline V gene provides CDR1 SGHTA and CDR2 FQGTGA. Ends trimmed: V by 5 bases, J by 1 base; bases unmatched to a gene: 7. The CDR3 runs 15 amino acids, cysteine and phenylalanine included. Only CDR3 DNA is held: 45 bases, read in frame from base 1. The TCR originated in a man in his late teens or twenties in good health. Sequences were obtained from blood. Recombination joined TRBV7-3 with TRBJ2-5; TRBD2 aligns with 7 central bases. In nucleotide form, the sequence is TGTGCCAGCAGCAGATCGGGACTAATCCAAGAGACCCAGTACTTC. Translated, this gives CASSRSGLIQETQYF. The CDR3, completed at both ends by the reference TRBV7-3 and TRBJ2-5 genes, gives the full variable domain GAGVSQTPSNKVTEKGKYVELRCDPISGHTALYWYRQSLGQGPEFLIYFQGTGAADDSGLPNDRFFAVRPEGSVSTLKIQRTERGDSAVYLCASSRSGLIQETQYFGPGTRLLVL.